Each of the 31 T cell receptor beta chains below was sequenced from the same sample in a study of T cells in Graves' hyperthyroidism and ophthalmopathy (dated by TCRdb to the late 2010s). Receptors were amplified or captured by multiplex PCR. Instrument used: Illumina HiSeq 2000. The TCR beta CDR3 regions were amplified from RNA transcripts. The first round of RT-PCR for the TCR CDR3 was performed with the HTBI primer set and the Qiagen OneStep RT-PCR kit. The public reads were reanalyzed by TCRdb: fastp trimming at Q25, MiXCR alignment, in-frame beta chains only. Every distinct CDR3 protein forms one entry, paired with its most common genes and DNA. The sample table holds about 410,000 distinct CDR3 sequences, of which around 13% were seen once. Around a fifth of the sample is taken by the ten largest. Specimen: blood. Receptor source: a woman aged 25 to 39 with Graves' ophthalmopathy.

V gene TRBV27 combines with J gene TRBJ1-3; D is undetermined. The CDR3 spans 16 residues. Trimming removed 2 bases at V and 3 bases at J, with 14 bases between. CDR1 is MNHEY and CDR2 is SMNVEV in the germline V gene (reference sequence). The CDR3 here is CASSLKSGFSGNTIYF. The DNA of the CDR3 is TGTGCCAGCAGTTTAAAGTCCGGATTCAGTGGAAACACCATATATTTT.

The rearrangement uses TRBV19 and TRBJ2-1; 7 bases match TRBD2. The CDR3 loop spans 15 amino acids. The V gene end was trimmed by 3 bases and the J gene end by 5 bases; junction bases not matched to a gene: 7. CDR1 and CDR2 (germline): LNHDA, SQIVND (reference sequence). In DNA form, the CDR3 reads TGTGCCAGTAGTATCTTTCTAGCGGCAGACAATGAGCAGTTCTTC. It is translated as CASSIFLAADNEQFF.

The rearrangement links TRBV19 to TRBJ1-3, with D hard to call. Trimming pared 7 bases from V and 0 bases from J, leaving 13 bases between. This CDR3 has 15 amino acids. Germline CDR1 LNHDA, CDR2 SQIVND (reference sequence). CDR3 residues: CASIGRRSSGNTIYF. CDR3 nucleotide sequence: TGTGCCAGTATTGGAAGGAGGAGCTCTGGAAACACCATATATTTT.

The CDR3 DNA reads TGTGCCAGCAGTTCGTCGTCTAGAACAGAGACCCAGTACTTC. It specifies CASSSSSRTETQYF. The gene calls are TRBV12-3 or TRBV12-4 and TRBJ2-5; D is ambiguous. Deletions cut 4 bases from V and 4 bases from J, with 13 bases between. This CDR3 spans 14 amino acids.

A few counts support this clonotype. The chain combines TRBV29-1 with TRBJ1-2; D is unclear. V lost 3 bases and J lost 0, with 5 bases in between. The CDR3 spans 12 residues. Germline values: CDR1 SQVTM, CDR2 ANQGSEA. CDR3 sequence reads: CSVDDTNYGYTF. CDR3 DNA sequence: TGCAGCGTTGATGACACTAACTATGGCTACACCTTC.

This clonotype was seen at least ten times. The chain is built from TRBV20-1 and TRBJ2-1; 8 nucleotides agree with TRBD2. From germline, CDR1 is DFQATT and CDR2 SNEGSKA (reference sequence). There are 17 residues in the CDR3. Trimming took 3 bases from V and 1 from J; bases not matched to a gene: 11. This chain's CDR3 is CSASHGGGTLSYNEQFF. CDR3 in DNA: TGCAGTGCTAGTCACGGGGGGGGCACTTTATCCTACAATGAGCAGTTCTTC.

This clonotype has at least ten counts. This chain links TRBV6-1 with TRBJ2-7; D gene unclear. The CDR3 is 12 amino acids. V dropped 8 bases and J dropped 0 bases, with 8 bases sitting between them. The V gene's germline CDR1 is MNHNS and CDR2 SASEGT. This chain's CDR3 is CASLGDSYEQYF. CDR3 bases: TGTGCCAGCCTAGGAGACTCCTACGAGCAGTACTTC.

This clonotype showed up many times. The chain recombines TRBV27 with TRBJ2-3, with 13 bases that match TRBD2. Trimming took 3 bases from V and 4 from J; bases not matched to a gene: 10. The CDR3 is 18 residues long. Germline CDR1 is MNHEY and CDR2 is SMNVEV (reference sequence). For the CDR3, the DNA is TGTGCCAGCAGTTTCCGGTCGGGACTAGCGGGACCCGCAGATACGCAGTATTTT. It encodes CASSFRSGLAGPADTQYF.

V is TRBV5-1 and J is TRBJ2-1; 16 bases are a match to TRBD2. With 0 bases clipped from V and 7 bases from J, the junction kept 13 bases outside the gene matches. Germline CDR1 and CDR2: SGHRS and YFSETQ. This CDR3 comprises 20 residues. The CDR3 DNA reads as TGCGCCAGCAGCTTGGTGGGGACTAGCGGGGGGGGGATGGGTAGGAATGAGCAGTTCTTC. Protein product: CASSLVGTSGGGMGRNEQFF.

The chain links TRBV7-3 to TRBJ2-2; D is undetermined. Trimming removed 7 bases from V and 1 base from J, with 7 bases in between. Germline CDR1 is SGHTA and CDR2 is FQGTGA. This CDR3 comprises 13 residues. The CDR3 DNA sequence: TGTGCCAGCAACTCGCGGAACACCGGGGAGCTGTTTTTT. It encodes CASNSRNTGELFF.

This clonotype was recorded at least ten times. V usage is TRBV28 and J usage is TRBJ1-3, with TRBD1 matching over 8 bases. This CDR3 is built from 14 residues. With V trimmed by 6 bases and J by 8 bases, 9 bases remained unmatched. Germline CDR1 reads MDHEN; CDR2 reads SYDVKM. The CDR3 spells CASSPGGWIDTIYF. Here the CDR3 DNA reads TGTGCCAGCAGCCCAGGGGGCTGGATAGACACCATATATTTT.

This clonotype was seen a handful of times. CDR3 region: CSARGDFWGQVGGYYGYTF. The CDR3 DNA follows: TGCAGTGCTAGAGGCGATTTTTGGGGCCAAGTCGGCGGATACTATGGCTACACCTTC. The rearrangement links TRBV20-1 to TRBJ1-2; TRBD1 is a possible D gene (5 bases). V was trimmed by 1 base and J by 3 bases, leaving 27 bases between them. CDR1 is DFQATT, CDR2 SNEGSKA, per germline (reference sequence). This CDR3 region has 19 residues.

This clonotype was found many times. The V call is TRBV28, the J call TRBJ2-7, with a weak D call TRBD1 (6 bases). V lost 4 bases, J lost 3 bases, and 16 bases lay in between. The germline V gene encodes CDR1 MDHEN and CDR2 SYDVKM. This CDR3 region has 15 residues. DNA of the CDR3: TGTGCCAGCAGTTCCCCCGAGTACAGGGACTACGAGCAGTACTTC. Protein product: CASSSPEYRDYEQYF.

Many counts were recorded for this clonotype. Here the CDR3 DNA reads TGTGCCAGCAGCTTAGCGGTGAGCGGGGGCAGTCTCTCGGACGAGCAGTACTTC. This gives the protein CASSLAVSGGSLSDEQYF. The J gene is TRBJ2-7, the V gene TRBV7-2; 8 nucleotides line up with TRBD2. The CDR3 consists of 18 residues. Germline V gene sequence: CDR1 SGHTA, CDR2 FQGNSA. With 0 bases clipped from V and 5 bases from J, the junction kept 15 bases outside the gene matches.

The V call is TRBV12-3 or TRBV12-4, the J call TRBJ2-2; possibly TRBD1 for D (5 bases). Trimming stripped 1 base from V and 0 bases from J, with 6 bases between. CDR3 size: 15 residues. DNA of the CDR3: TGTGCCAGCAGTTTAGGGACACCGAACACCGGGGAGCTGTTTTTT. This translates into CASSLGTPNTGELFF.

In this sample, this clonotype turned up many times. This chain uses TRBV2 with TRBJ1-1; 8 positions match TRBD1. The CDR3 loop spans 14 amino acids. Germline assignment: CDR1 SNHLY and CDR2 FYNNEI. V dropped 6 bases and J dropped 4; count of bases not matched to a gene: 7. The CDR3 nucleotides are TGTGCCAGCAGCCCCCAGGGGGCGGTCACTGAAGCTTTCTTT. Residues: CASSPQGAVTEAFF.

The V and J genes are TRBV10-3 and TRBJ2-5; 11 bases map to TRBD2. Looked up from germline, CDR1 is ENHRY and CDR2 is SYGVKD. The CDR3 runs to 15 residues. Trimming cost V 7 bases and J 4 bases; bases outside gene matches: 8. CDR3 in DNA: TGTGCCATCAACAATGTAGCGGGGGGGCCAGAGACCCAGTACTTC. It encodes CAINNVAGGPETQYF.

This clonotype appeared many times. This chain joins TRBV15 and TRBJ1-2; maybe TRBD1 (5 bases). Per the germline V gene, CDR1 is LNHNV and CDR2 is YYDKDF (reference sequence). The CDR3 consists of 14 residues. Between the trimmed V and J ends, which lost 7 bases and 5 bases, there was a span of 17 bases. The CDR3 nucleotides are TGTGCCACCACCCCCGGACGGGGCCAGTATGGCTACACCTTC. Protein: CATTPGRGQYGYTF.

This chain joins TRBV7-9 and TRBJ1-3; D unresolved. The germline V gene encodes CDR1 SEHNR and CDR2 FQNEAQ (reference sequence). This CDR3 spans 14 amino acids. V was trimmed by 5 bases and J by 2 bases, leaving 10 bases between them. The CDR3 is CASSLPAAGNTIYF. CDR3 nucleotide sequence: TGTGCCAGCAGCCTCCCAGCGGCTGGAAACACCATATATTTT.

As to this clonotype: Given a much more abundant clone one base away, this may be a read error. The CDR3 here is CTSMGRHYEQYF. The DNA of the CDR3 is TGTACCAGCATGGGCAGACACTACGAGCAGTACTTC. The chain has TRBV2 and TRBJ2-7; D gene uncertain. Germline CDR1 SNHLY, CDR2 FYNNEI. The CDR3 runs 12 residues.

In this sample, this clonotype turned up many times. The chain carries TRBV7-2 and TRBJ2-7; TRBD2 matches at 12 bases. The germline gives CDR1 SGHTA, CDR2 FQGNSA. CDR3 size: 14 residues. V trimming: 4 bases; J trimming: 2 bases; junction bases outside the gene matches: 0. The CDR3 spells CASSSSGGAYEQYF. The CDR3 region has the DNA TGTGCCAGCAGCTCTAGCGGGGGGGCCTACGAGCAGTACTTC.

This clonotype was detected ten times or more. The rearrangement joins TRBV20-1 to TRBJ1-2, with D unresolved. Germline loops: CDR1 DFQATT, CDR2 SNEGSKA (reference sequence). The CDR3 totals 15 residues. Deletions cut 0 bases from V and 5 bases from J, with 16 bases between. CDR3 DNA sequence: TGCAGTGCTAGAGATCGCGGTCGGGCGGATTATGGCTACACCTTC. Amino acids: CSARDRGRADYGYTF.

In its sample, this clonotype was seen many times. The rearrangement links TRBV28 to TRBJ1-4; D is ambiguous. The CDR3 consists of 16 residues. The germline V gene encodes CDR1 MDHEN and CDR2 SYDVKM. V was trimmed by 7 bases and J by 0 bases, leaving 15 bases between them. As DNA, the CDR3 is TGTGCCAGCATTTCCGGGAAGGACCCAACTAATGAAAAACTGTTTTTT. It encodes CASISGKDPTNEKLFF.

This clonotype occurred many times. The chain couples TRBV5-1 to TRBJ2-7; 9 nucleotides line up with TRBD1. Trimming cost V 5 bases and J 1 base; bases outside gene matches: 10. The CDR3 spans 16 residues. The germline V gene encodes CDR1 SGHRS and CDR2 YFSETQ. Here the CDR3 DNA reads TGCGCCAGCAGGGGCCCAGGAGGACAGGGGTCCTACGAGCAGTACTTC. Its translation is CASRGPGGQGSYEQYF.

The J gene is TRBJ2-1, the V gene TRBV27; tentatively, D is TRBD1 (5 bases). Trimming took off 0 bases at V and 8 bases at J, with 5 bases between the two ends. The germline V gene encodes CDR1 MNHEY and CDR2 SMNVEV (reference sequence). The CDR3 loop spans 12 amino acids. CDR3 sequence reads: CASSLSRDEQFF. CDR3 coding DNA: TGTGCCAGCAGTTTATCCAGGGATGAGCAGTTCTTC.

This clonotype turned up a few times. The chain joins TRBV5-1 to TRBJ2-5; weak D call: TRBD1 (5 bases). This CDR3 spans 13 amino acids. Germline V CDR1 and CDR2: SGHRS, YFSETQ. V was trimmed by 2 bases and J by 5 bases, leaving 10 bases between them. The CDR3: CASSLGARETQYF. CDR3 sequence (DNA): TGCGCCAGCAGCTTAGGGGCTCGGGAGACCCAGTACTTC.

V usage is TRBV4-2 and J usage is TRBJ2-5; 10 positions match TRBD2. The CDR3 contains 17 residues. In germline, CDR1 is LGHNA, CDR2 YNFKEQ. The J segment lost 5 bases and the V segment lost 2 bases, leaving 11 bases of the junction unmatched. CDR3 DNA sequence: TGTGCCAGCAGCCAAAGAGGGGTGGCTAGCGGGGGTGAGACCCAGTACTTC. This sequence encodes CASSQRGVASGGETQYF.

The gene calls are TRBV4-1 and TRBJ2-3; no clear D gene. V lost 0 bases, J lost 6 bases, and 13 bases lay in between. The germline CDR1 and CDR2 sequences are MGHRA and YSYEKL. This CDR3 comprises 15 residues. The CDR3 DNA is TGCGCCAGCAGCCAAGACCTCTGGCCGGCCGATACGCAGTATTTT. It encodes CASSQDLWPADTQYF.

This clonotype was seen at least ten times. The chain has TRBV11-2 and TRBJ2-7; 7 positions agree with TRBD1. The J segment lost 3 bases and the V segment lost 5 bases, leaving 13 bases of the junction unmatched. Germline V gene lookup returns CDR1 SGHAT and CDR2 FQNNGV. The CDR3 sequence is 16 residues long. CDR3 nucleotide sequence: TGTGCCAGCAGCCGACCTCCAACAGGGGTACTCTACGAGCAGTACTTC. Translating it yields CASSRPPTGVLYEQYF.

This clonotype was seen at least ten times. This chain uses TRBV25-1 with TRBJ2-7; a possible D gene is TRBD2 (5 bases). CDR1 and CDR2 from the germline V gene are MGHDK and SYGVNS. This CDR3 contains 14 residues. V lost 3 bases and J lost 2, with 11 bases in between. The CDR3 DNA reads as TGTGCCAGCAGTGACACCCCCGGGACCTACGAGCAGTACTTC. It codes for CASSDTPGTYEQYF.

This clonotype was seen a few times. V usage is TRBV6-1 and J usage is TRBJ1-1; 7 bases agree with TRBD1. There are 20 residues in the CDR3. V dropped 6 bases and J dropped 0; count of bases not matched to a gene: 22. From germline, CDR1 is MNHNS and CDR2 SASEGT. CDR3 protein: CASRKIKGQARHSMNTEAFF. The CDR3 DNA reads TGTGCCAGCAGGAAGATAAAAGGACAGGCCCGACATTCCATGAACACTGAAGCTTTCTTT.